This T cell receptor beta chain is drawn from a study of patients and donors after allogeneic stem cell transplantation (dated by TCRdb to the early 2020s). The CDR3 contains 16 residues, cysteine and phenylalanine counted. Only the CDR3 portion is preserved as DNA: 48 bases, with reading frame beginning at the first base. CDR1 SGHKS and CDR2 YYEKEE are derived from the germline V gene (reference sequence). The junction carries 12 bases between V and J, which are trimmed by 5 bases and 0 bases respectively. Libraries were built with RT-PCR. Reads for this sample came from a NextSeq 550. Using fastp trimming at Q25 and MiXCR clonotype assembly, TCRdb reanalyzed the public sequencing data and kept in-frame beta chains. Identical CDR3 protein sequences are pooled into one entry, listed with their most common genes and DNA. In this sample the table shows about 960,000 distinct CDR3 sequences, more than 15% of which occur a single time. Of the sample, around 6% is held by the ten largest clones.

This clonotype appeared a few times. Its specific antigen is unknown. No base quality values were provided; no much bigger clone lies one nucleotide off. The rearranged chain carries TRBV5-5 and TRBJ2-6; the D gene cannot be named for sure. This sequence originates from a human donor who was either an allogeneic HSCT recipient or a stem cell or donor lymphocyte infusion donor (not recorded which). It is not recorded whose cells these are; they may come from a transplant donor. The material sequenced was blood, either unsorted or a sorted T cell fraction (not recorded which). The CDR3 in this case is CASRSDGNSGANVLTF. The nucleotides read TGTGCCAGCAGATCGGACGGAAACTCTGGGGCCAACGTCCTGACTTTC.